This TCR beta chain stems from a study of cytomegalovirus exposure and HLA in healthy donors. The CDR3 is 15 residues long. Trimming cost V 5 bases and J 9 bases; bases outside gene matches: 12. Germline CDR1 is SGHTA and CDR2 is FQGTGA. 13 Jbeta primers and 60 Vbeta primers were used for the PCR. Here immunoSEQ multiplex PCR was the method, and the copy in TCRdb shows in-frame clones only, minus some. The repertoire holds approximately 160,000 clones, with 70% to 80% as singletons. Sequenced sample: PBMCs. The V and J genes are TRBV7-3 and TRBJ2-1, with TRBD2 identical over 8 bases. The origin of this receptor is a man aged 35 to 55 in good health and CMV-seronegative. CDR3 DNA sequence: TGTGCCAGCAGCCCAGAGCGGGAGAAGTTCACTGAGCAGTTCTTC. Protein product: CASSPEREKFTEQFF.